This TCR beta chain was sequenced during a study of blood T cells in healthy people across ages (dated by TCRdb to between 2015 and 2017). Context from the whole study: In model experiments, template switching captured about one uniquely barcoded TCR beta cDNA molecule for every two T cells. Donors were grouped into four age groups: young (average roughly 17 years), middle-aged (about 40), aged (about 60) and long-lived (over 80). Age-related changes in TCR beta repertoire diversity were measured in the study by deep sequencing normalized with unique cDNA molecular identifiers. To avoid experimental bias, donors of different ages were randomly spread across the sequencing lanes. Using the same blood draw, the study looked at two additional independent replicas of 1 million unique cDNA reads for two donors, one aged 18 to 29 and the other aged 80 or older.

The donors were 40 or so Caucasian individuals from Russia, aged roughly 6 to 100 years, who were systemically healthy. Approximately 10 milliliters of peripheral blood were collected from each donor into EDTA-treated Vacutainer tubes. Ficoll-Paque density-gradient centrifugation was used to isolate PBMCs, with at least 6.5 million per sample. Total RNA, at least 6 micrograms per sample, was extracted from PBMCs with Trizol reagent. For every donor, an aliquot of PBMCs went through flow cytometry to measure the percentages of naive CD45RAhigh/CD27high T cells. On the study overall, not on this receptor specifically: Estimates of total diversity based on one million sequenced T cells were regarded as lower bounds and as underestimates. Observed TCR beta diversity per million T cells fell roughly linearly with age, and a significant reduction was already apparent by age about 43. Because profiling used bulk unsorted PBMCs, naive and antigen-experienced compartments could not be compared conclusively. The CMV infection status of donors was not known, potentially confounding age-related changes in expanded clonotypes. The long-lived group showed more naive CD4+ T cells, fewer expanded clones and increased TCR diversity than the aged group, suggesting age selection. The percentage of naive T cells measured by flow cytometry correlated strongly with observed TCR beta diversity.

With respect to this clonotype: Its antigen is unknown. Base qualities were left out, and no much larger clone turns up one base away.

V loses 5 bases, J loses 14 bases, and the germline ends lie 16 bases apart. Per the germline V gene, LGHNA is the CDR1 and YNFKEQ is the CDR2. Spanning cysteine to phenylalanine, the CDR3 consists of 12 amino acids. The entry retains the CDR3 DNA only, 36 bases that are in frame from base 1. The receptor library was made with 5' RACE. These reads were obtained on an Illumina HiSeq 2500. A second PCR of roughly 7 to 12 cycles was run with a J-beta primer mix and a sample-barcoded 5' primer. Each TCR beta cDNA molecule received a unique molecular identifier from a template-switch 5' adaptor carrying 12 random nucleotides. At least 2.5 million CDR3-containing paired-end reads were obtained from each sample. First-strand cDNA synthesis was performed from all RNA using the Mint cDNA synthesis kit, with priming by a TRBC-specific oligonucleotide. All cDNA was treated with uracil-DNA glycosylase and then went through a first 18-cycle PCR with the universal primers M1SS and BC2_uni_R. The paper's processing steps were these. Normalization of each sample was performed by random selection of 1 million high-quality reads, each carrying a distinct molecular identifier. Reads sharing molecular identifiers were discarded rather than binned into consensus sequences. CDR3 identification, clonotype clustering and error correction used MiTCR with a Q25 quality threshold and the strictest error-elimination algorithm. A nonparametric unseen species model with Euler transformation was used to estimate lower-bound total TCR beta diversity. TCRdb reworked the public reads: Q25 trimming with fastp, MiXCR clone assembly, productive beta chains retained. Identical CDR3 protein sequences are pooled into one entry, listed with their most common genes and DNA. The V and J calls shown here were made by TCRdb, not taken from the authors' results. This sample holds about 1.8 million distinct CDR3 sequences; roughly 49% were observed only once. Clones ranked in the top ten supply about 2.1% of the sample.

Sequencing input: blood. The chain couples TRBV4-2 to TRBJ2-4; a confident D gene designation cannot be given. This TCR came from a woman between 40 and 55 years old in good health. The DNA is as follows: TGTGCCAGCAGCTTTAACGAAGATAGGAAGTACTTC. This gives the protein CASSFNEDRKYF.